This record covers a single TCR beta chain. The sample belongs to a study of blood T cell repertoires in COVID-19. Study-wide background: The United States, Italy and Spain supplied acute and convalescent COVID-19 samples. T cells, B-cell-depleted T cells, or PBMCs supplied cDNA or gDNA.

The germline V gene has CDR1 LGHNA and CDR2 YNFKEQ. V gave up 1 base and J gave up 6 bases; unmatched junction bases: 4. This CDR3 is 15 amino acids long. How the authors handled the data: Estimation of nucleated cell counts was performed using reference gene primer amplification. Assay used: immunoSEQ multiplex PCR; TCRdb lists only in-frame clones, some missing. For V, J and clone size, that table is used; D and trimming come from the DNA. The table records some 160,000 clones, around 80% of them present only once. The chain couples TRBV4-2 to TRBJ2-4; TRBD1 aligns across 9 bases. The TCR comes from a man between 65 and 85 years old with active or convalescent COVID-19. The specimen sequenced was peripheral blood. CDR3 amino acids: CASSQGTGVRNIQYF. The CDR3 region has the DNA TGTGCCAGCAGCCAAGGGACAGGGGTGAGAAACATTCAGTACTTC.